This paragraph covers one T cell receptor beta chain sequence. The CDR3 consists of 14 residues. V was clipped by 0 bases and J by 3 bases, with 9 bases between them. In germline, CDR1 is SGDLS, CDR2 YYNGEE. This sample stems from a study of T cell responses to AZD1222 COVID-19 vaccine. Assay: immunoSEQ multiplex PCR; the TCRdb copy retains only in-frame clones and omits some. The sample has approximately 150,000 clones, about 89% seen once. Sequencing used peripheral blood, obtained 28 days after the second AZD1222 dose. The TCR comes from an adult who received the AZD1222 COVID-19 vaccine. The chain employs TRBV9 and TRBJ1-2; D unresolved. The CDR3, as DNA: TGTGCCAGCAGCGTAGAAAGGAGTCACTATGGCTACACCTTC. Translating gives CASSVERSHYGYTF.